The 17 T cell receptor beta chains below all came from one sample that was sequenced in a study of cytotoxic CD8 clonotypes in ibrutinib-treated CLL. The method was immunoSEQ multiplex PCR; TCRdb's version includes in-frame clones alone and lacks a portion of them. This table has over 110,000 clones, approximately 90% appearing once. The sample here was PBMCs, taken after 12 months of ibrutinib treatment. These receptors originate from a human donor with chronic lymphocytic leukemia.

The chain carries TRBV15 and TRBJ2-7; TRBD2 matches at 12 bases. The V gene end was trimmed by 3 bases and the J gene end by 7 bases; junction bases not matched to a gene: 22. Germline V gives CDR1 LNHNV, CDR2 YYDKDF (reference sequence). This CDR3 is 20 amino acids long. The CDR3 region has the DNA TGTGCCACCAGCAGGGCCCTTTACAGGGGGCCCGGACTAGCGGGGCGGGAGCAGTACTTC. Encoded protein: CATSRALYRGPGLAGREQYF.

This rearrangement joins TRBV4-1 to TRBJ2-2; 9 bases map to TRBD2. With 3 bases clipped from V and 4 bases from J, the junction kept 6 bases outside the gene matches. The V gene's germline CDR1 is MGHRA and CDR2 YSYEKL. CDR3 size: 16 residues. The DNA of the CDR3 is TGCGCCAGCAGCCATTATAGCGGGGGACTCACCGGGGAGCTGTTTTTT. Amino acids: CASSHYSGGLTGELFF.

The sample holds a few counts of this clone. The rearrangement links TRBV19 to TRBJ2-7; 7 bases align to TRBD2. V dropped 2 bases and J dropped 1; count of bases not matched to a gene: 5. This CDR3 comprises 15 residues. Germline lookup yields CDR1 LNHDA and CDR2 SQIVND (reference sequence). The DNA for the CDR3 is TGTGCCAGTAGTATATGGGCGGGAGAATCCTACGAGCAGTACTTC. Its protein is CASSIWAGESYEQYF.

The CDR3 coding sequence is TGCGCCAGCAGCCAAGCCACGTTGGGCGGGGAGAACACTGAAGCTTTCTTT. The encoded protein is CASSQATLGGENTEAFF. This chain links TRBV4-1 with TRBJ1-1, with D uncertain. The V end was cut by 1 base, the J end by 1 base, with 16 bases between. The CDR3 sequence is 17 residues long. Germline lookup yields CDR1 MGHRA and CDR2 YSYEKL.

This chain connects TRBV11-1 to TRBJ2-7; tentative D call: TRBD2 (6 bases). This CDR3 is 13 amino acids long. Trimming left V 4 bases short and J 4 bases short, with 11 bases between. Germline V lookup: CDR1 SGHAT, CDR2 FQDESV (reference sequence). CDR3 nucleotides: TGTGCCAGCAGCTCGGTCCGGGGGTACGAGCAGTACTTC. Translating it yields CASSSVRGYEQYF.

The gene calls are TRBV29-1 and TRBJ2-7; 7 bases align to TRBD1. The CDR3 extends over 13 amino acids. Germline V gene sequence: CDR1 SQVTM, CDR2 ANQGSEA. Losses at the gene ends were 5 bases for V and 0 bases for J; bases not matched to a gene: 4. The CDR3 DNA reads as TGCAGCGTTCGACAGGGTAGCTCCTACGAGCAGTACTTC. It is translated as CSVRQGSSYEQYF.

This clone was seen once. This chain uses TRBV29-1 with TRBJ2-5; TRBD2 aligns across 15 bases. V lost 2 bases, J lost 4 bases, and 2 bases stayed unmatched. There are 15 residues in the CDR3. Germline V gene data show CDR1 as SQVTM and CDR2 as ANQGSEA. CDR3: CSVERTSGRVETQYF. Written as DNA, the CDR3 is TGCAGCGTTGAAAGGACTAGCGGGAGGGTAGAGACCCAGTACTTC.

The chain couples TRBV27 to TRBJ2-7; D might be TRBD2 (7 bases). There are 12 residues in the CDR3. V was shortened by 10 bases and J by 4 bases, with 14 bases between the two germline ends. The V gene's germline CDR1 is MNHEY and CDR2 SMNVEV (reference sequence). In DNA form, the CDR3 reads TGTGCCACGGAGGGGGGGTCATACGAGCAGTACTTC. Translation gives CATEGGSYEQYF.

The V call is TRBV28, the J call TRBJ2-2; D might be TRBD2 (5 bases). The CDR3 spans 15 residues. Germline lookup yields CDR1 MDHEN and CDR2 SYDVKM. The germline V and J ends were trimmed by 6 bases and 1 base, with 12 bases remaining between them. The CDR3 sequence: CASRESGGNTGELFF. The CDR3 DNA is TGTGCCAGCAGGGAGAGCGGAGGGAACACCGGGGAGCTGTTTTTT. The variable domain in full, completed from reference TRBV28 and TRBJ2-2, reads DVKVTQSSRYLVKRTGEKVFLECVQDMDHENMFWYRQDPGLGLRLIYFSYDVKMKEKGDIPEGYSVSREKKERFSLILESASTNQTSMYLCASRESGGNTGELFFGEGSRLTVL.

A remark on this clone: An end of the junction does not agree with germline; a read error may underlie this. The CDR3 nucleotides read TGTGCCAGCTCACTAGCTGAACAGGGCCTTTTTATCTTC. Amino acid sequence: CASSLAEQGLFIF. This rearrangement joins TRBV18 to TRBJ2-7; TRBD1 might be the D (6 bases). This CDR3 spans 13 amino acids. Germline V CDR1 and CDR2: KGHSH, LQKENI.

In its sample, this clone was seen a few times. CDR3 region: CASSKDRATEAFF. The DNA of the CDR3 is TGTGCCAGCAGCAAAGACAGGGCAACTGAAGCTTTCTTT. V gene TRBV5-6 combines with J gene TRBJ1-1, with 7 bases fitting TRBD1. This CDR3 has 13 amino acids. J lost 5 bases, V lost 4 bases, and 5 bases had no gene match. The germline V gene encodes CDR1 SGHDT and CDR2 YYEEEE.

The chain employs TRBV7-9 and TRBJ2-1; D ambiguous. This CDR3 has 16 residues. Germline CDR1 SEHNR, CDR2 FQNEAQ (reference sequence). Trimming took off 0 bases at V and 4 bases at J, with 13 bases between the two ends. The CDR3 DNA follows: TGTGCCAGCAGCTTAGCGGTCGTCTCCTTATACAATGAGCAGTTCTTC. Its protein is CASSLAVVSLYNEQFF.

The chain employs TRBV19 and TRBJ2-7; weak D call: TRBD1 (6 bases). V lost 5 bases, J lost 5 bases, and 10 bases lay in between. The CDR3 sequence is 12 residues long. CDR1 is LNHDA, CDR2 SQIVND, per germline (reference sequence). The CDR3 region is CASSSRGHEQYF. The CDR3, as DNA: TGTGCCAGTAGTTCCAGGGGCCACGAGCAGTACTTC. Full variable domain (outside the CDR3, taken from reference TRBV19 and TRBJ2-7): DGGITQSPKYLFRKEGQNVTLSCEQNLNHDAMYWYRQDPGQGLRLIYYSQIVNDFQKGDIAEGYSVSREKKESFPLTVTSAQKNPTAFYLCASSSRGHEQYFGPGTRLTVT.

This clone was detected once. The V gene is TRBV10-1, the J gene TRBJ2-1, with D perhaps TRBD1 or TRBD2 (6 bases each). CDR1 WNHNN and CDR2 SYGVQD come from the germline V gene (reference sequence). V lost 4 bases to trimming and J lost 4 bases, with 11 bases between them. The CDR3 runs 14 residues. The CDR3 here is CASSAGGTYNEQFF. DNA of the CDR3: TGCGCCAGCAGTGCCGGCGGGACATACAATGAGCAGTTCTTC.

V usage is TRBV9 and J usage is TRBJ2-1; 7 nucleotides align to TRBD1. Germline V gene data show CDR1 as SGDLS and CDR2 as YYNGEE. V shed 4 bases, J shed 0 bases, and the junction held 4 bases outside the gene matches. The CDR3 contains 15 residues. CDR3 residues: CASSPGQSSYNEQFF. The DNA of the CDR3 is TGTGCCAGCAGCCCGGGACAGAGCTCCTACAATGAGCAGTTCTTC.

The chain is built from TRBV2 and TRBJ2-5; D may match TRBD1 or TRBD2 (5 bases each). Trimming took 3 bases from V and 7 from J, leaving 6 bases between them. Germline values: CDR1 SNHLY, CDR2 FYNNEI. The CDR3 is made up of 11 amino acids. The CDR3 DNA reads as TGTGCCAGCAGTGATGGGGGGACCCAGTACTTC. It is translated as CASSDGGTQYF.

CDR3 in DNA: TGTGCCAGCAGCCACTCGAAGGCCTACGAGCAGTACTTC. Protein: CASSHSKAYEQYF. The chain couples TRBV14 to TRBJ2-7, with unresolved D. The CDR3 has 13 amino acids. Trimming shortened V by 3 bases and J by 2 bases, and 8 bases separated the two germline ends. CDR1 and CDR2 from the germline V gene are SGHDN and FVKESK.